Below are 10 T cell receptor beta chains sequenced from a single sample in a study of Graves' ophthalmopathy and Graves' hyperthyroidism. CDR3 regions of TCR beta were amplified from RNA transcripts. An initial RT-PCR round employing HTBI primers preceded a second-round multiplex PCR. TCRdb analysed the multiplex PCR reads with MiXCR anew, one entry per CDR3 protein. The sample records some 750,000 distinct CDR3 sequences, roughly 40% being singletons. Sequencing was performed on peripheral blood. The receptors shown here come from an adult man with Graves' ophthalmopathy.

The chain couples TRBV25-1 to TRBJ2-2, with D possibly matching TRBD2 (5 bases). Trimming removed 10 bases from V and 7 bases from J, with 7 bases in between. The CDR3 is made up of 10 amino acids. In germline, CDR1 is MGHDK, CDR2 SYGVNS. DNA for the CDR3: TGTGCCAACGGGGTCGGGGAGCTGTTTTTT. It specifies CANGVGELFF.

This clonotype was recorded a few times. The chain combines TRBV20-1 with TRBJ2-5; 10 bases line up with TRBD2. V gave up 3 bases and J gave up 2 bases; unmatched junction bases: 9. CDR3 length: 16 residues. In germline, CDR1 is DFQATT, CDR2 SNEGSKA (reference sequence). CDR3 region: CSASSTAGGPQETQYF. CDR3 nucleotide sequence: TGCAGTGCTAGTTCGACAGCGGGAGGGCCACAAGAGACCCAGTACTTC.

This clonotype occurred many times. The gene calls are TRBV9 and TRBJ2-7; D is possibly TRBD1 (6 bases). The V and J ends lost 3 bases and 6 bases respectively, with 16 bases between them. CDR3 size: 14 residues. The germline V gene encodes CDR1 SGDLS and CDR2 YYNGEE. As DNA, the CDR3 is TGTGCCAGCAGCGCCGGGACAAGCCCCTTCGAGCAGTACTTC. Amino acid sequence: CASSAGTSPFEQYF.

CDR3 sequence reads: CASSFSTDLSEKLFF. DNA for the CDR3: TGTGCCAGCAGCTTTTCGACGGATTTGAGCGAAAAACTGTTTTTT. J is TRBJ1-4 and V is TRBV7-8; D remains ambiguous. The CDR3 totals 15 residues. The germline V gene encodes CDR1 SGHVS and CDR2 FQNEAQ. V lost 3 bases to trimming and J lost 8 bases, with 16 bases between them.

Ten or more counts support this clonotype. The rearrangement uses TRBV2 and TRBJ2-5; D may be TRBD2 (6 bases). The CDR3 extends over 13 amino acids. V dropped 2 bases and J dropped 8 bases, with 12 bases sitting between them. Germline-derived CDR1 and CDR2 are SNHLY and FYNNEI. CDR3 bases: TGTGCCAGCAGTGAATCGTTGGCGGGAACCCAGTACTTC. As protein: CASSESLAGTQYF. The full variable domain, in which reference TRBV2 and TRBJ2-5 provide the parts outside the CDR3, is EPEVTQTPSHQVTQMGQEVILRCVPISNHLYFYWYRQILGQKVEFLVSFYNNEISEKSEIFDDQFSVERPDGSNFTLKIRSTKLEDSAMYFCASSESLAGTQYFGPGTRLLVL.

The J gene is TRBJ1-4, the V gene TRBV25-1, with D possibly matching TRBD1 (6 bases). Germline loops: CDR1 MGHDK, CDR2 SYGVNS. Trimming left V 3 bases short and J 8 bases short, with 22 bases between. This CDR3 comprises 17 residues. The CDR3 is CASSDSAGGAFGEKLFF. As DNA, the CDR3 is TGTGCCAGCAGTGATAGTGCCGGGGGGGCATTTGGAGAAAAACTGTTTTTT.

This clonotype is a singleton in its sample. A much larger clone lies a single base off, so this may be a read error. The rearrangement links TRBV11-2 to TRBJ2-7; D may be TRBD1 (6 bases). This CDR3 is 13 amino acids long. Germline CDR1 SGHAT, CDR2 FQNNGV. In DNA, the CDR3 is TGTGCCAGCAGCTTGACAGGTTTCCACGAGCAGCACTTC. Translating it yields CASSLTGFHEQHF.

V usage is TRBV5-1 and J usage is TRBJ2-7; maybe TRBD2 (6 bases). The CDR3 spans 14 residues. CDR1 and CDR2 from the germline V gene are SGHRS and YFSETQ. Trimming left V 4 bases short and J 5 bases short, with 16 bases between. This chain's CDR3 is CASSRIVREDEQYF. For the CDR3, the DNA is TGCGCCAGCAGCCGAATCGTCAGGGAGGACGAGCAGTACTTC.

The rearrangement links TRBV7-9 to TRBJ1-6; 8 nucleotides match TRBD1. The V and J ends lost 8 bases and 14 bases, in that order; junction bases with no gene match: 11. Germline lookup yields CDR1 SEHNR and CDR2 FQNEAQ (reference sequence). The CDR3 spans 13 residues. The CDR3 protein is CASGGTGYSALHF. The CDR3 DNA is TGTGCCAGCGGAGGGACAGGCTATTCGGCCCTCCACTTT.

CDR3 coding DNA: TGCGCCAGCAGCGAACAGGGGTGGAGTGGCTACACCTTC. It encodes CASSEQGWSGYTF. The chain couples TRBV5-1 to TRBJ1-2, with 7 bases aligning to TRBD1. V dropped 4 bases and J dropped 7; count of bases not matched to a gene: 7. The CDR3 length is 13 residues. The V gene's germline CDR1 is SGHRS and CDR2 YFSETQ.